The entry below gives a single TCR beta chain sequence along with its context. The target antigen is unknown. The data derive from a study of persistence of HIV-infected CD4 T cells. As for the study in general: Isolated cells were CMV- and HIV-1 Gag-responding CD4+ T cells. Two participants gave one leukapheresis sample; others gave up to roughly 180 mL blood repeatedly.

Germline trimming cut 0 bases from V and 7 bases from J; bases unmatched to any gene: 9. There are 16 residues in the CDR3. The germline V gene has CDR1 SGHNT and CDR2 YYREEE (reference sequence). Cells were stimulated with overlapping HIV-1 Gag 15-mer peptides. CD40L/CD69 double-negative CD45RO-high memory CD4+ T cells were collected. The libraries were made with immunoSEQ version 4 in survey mode. Template was genomic DNA at about 10 ng/uL, with up to roughly 1 ug used per sample. The assay was immunoSEQ multiplex PCR, and TCRdb's table has in-frame clones only and misses some. The table includes roughly 32,000 clones, roughly four fifths detected once.

The starting material was CD4+ T cells sorted from PBMCs after roughly 17-hour stimulation, obtained from a patient who received antiretroviral therapy. This receptor was obtained from an adult woman with HIV who was CMV-seropositive. The gene calls are TRBV5-4 and TRBJ1-3; 8 nucleotides match TRBD1. The CDR3 protein is CASSLVSGGGSNTIYF. The CDR3 DNA follows: TGTGCCAGCAGCTTGGTTTCAGGGGGCGGCTCGAACACCATATATTTT.